A selection of T cell receptor beta chains follows, all from one sample in a study of lymphopenia after photon versus proton radiotherapy. The data were produced by immunoSEQ multiplex PCR, yet TCRdb's version contains in-frame clones alone and is incomplete. The data show about 70,000 clones, with about nine tenths seen just once and around 2.2% held by the top ten. The sample in question was peripheral blood, obtained from a patient treated with photon-based radiotherapy. The receptors stem from a woman between 35 and 50 years old with cholangiocarcinoma. CDR3s include the opening cysteine and the closing phenylalanine or tryptophan. The order of the fields is V gene, clone size, CDR3 length, J gene, CDR3 protein. Clone size, where shown, is once, few, many, or a class for clones that have expanded.

>TRBV5-1|-|14|TRBJ2-2
CASTSGGSTGELFF
>TRBV28|-|12|TRBJ2-7
CASSSAGYEQYF
>TRBV7-9|-|13|TRBJ2-2
CASSFKGTGELFF
>TRBV28|-|15|TRBJ2-3
CASSSSDSRTDTQYF
>TRBV7-2|-|14|TRBJ1-3
CASSLGGSGNTIYF
>TRBV19|-|15|TRBJ1-2
CASSPLSTAIYGYTF
>TRBV11-3|-|13|TRBJ2-2
CASSLGEEGELFF
>TRBV7-2|-|14|TRBJ2-3
CASSLGRGRDTQYF
>TRBV5-1|-|15|TRBJ1-1
CASSLEAGPVTEAFF
>TRBV5-1|-|14|TRBJ2-2
CASSLSGAPGELFF
>TRBV5-4|-|16|TRBJ1-2
CASSPGERRLGYGYTF
>TRBV5-1|-|14|TRBJ1-5
CASSRDGGNQPQHF
>TRBV4-2|once|18|TRBJ2-3
CASSQEGGLVGVTDTQYF
>TRBV18|once|12|TRBJ2-5
CASSPSPETQYF
>TRBV28|-|15|TRBJ1-5
CASSSVGSSNQPQHF
>TRBV6-1|-|13|TRBJ1-1
CASSVRAGDEAFF
>TRBV6-5|-|15|TRBJ1-2
CASSYSYDRGGDYTF
>TRBV4-1|once|15|TRBJ2-1
CASSPLGTLPNEQFF
>TRBV7-3|-|15|TRBJ1-1
CASSPLSQGDTEAFF
>TRBV9|-|15|TRBJ2-2
CASSVAPFGDGELFF
>TRBV29-1|-|14|TRBJ2-3
CSVEDRKGTDTQYF
>TRBV6-5|-|12|TRBJ2-5
CASSPDRKTQYF
>TRBV11-2|-|15|TRBJ1-1
CASSLAGRRGTEAFF
>TRBV7-2|once|16|TRBJ1-1
CASSSPLGGLYTEAFF
>TRBV5-6|-|13|TRBJ1-2
CASSLGQNYGYTF
>TRBV7-3|-|13|TRBJ2-1
CASSLAGLGEQFF
>TRBV4-1|-|15|TRBJ2-1
CASSQGLTPADEQFF
>TRBV10-1|-|15|TRBJ2-1
CASSSGTSGINEQFF
>TRBV9|-|18|TRBJ2-2
CASSVGQGAPLGTGELFF
>TRBV9|-|16|TRBJ2-7
CASSAAGTSGSYEQYF
>TRBV7-9|-|15|TRBJ1-1
CASSPGDRENTEAFF
>TRBV9|-|16|TRBJ1-2
CASSVTGLGANYGYTF